A single sample gave rise to the 14 T cell receptor beta chains below, sequenced in a study of long-term antiretroviral therapy in people with HIV. Sequencing relied on immunoSEQ assay v3.0, run at survey level. Assay used: immunoSEQ multiplex PCR; TCRdb lists only in-frame clones, some missing. The sample holds tens of thousands of clones, roughly nine tenths seen once. Sample: unsorted PBMCs, taken 0.1 years before starting antiretroviral therapy. All receptors come from a woman aged 50 to 65 with HIV.

The chain uses TRBV18 and TRBJ1-2; D gene uncertain. CDR3 size: 12 residues. Trimming removed 4 bases from V and 5 bases from J, with 8 bases in between. Germline assignment: CDR1 KGHSH and CDR2 LQKENI. CDR3 sequence: CASSRSVYGYTF. The CDR3 region has the DNA TGTGCCAGCTCACGGTCGGTTTATGGCTACACCTTC.

The rearrangement links TRBV29-1 to TRBJ1-2, with D possibly TRBD1 on 5 matching bases. Germline CDR1 is SQVTM and CDR2 is ANQGSEA. The length of the CDR3 is 11 residues. Trimming took 4 bases from V and 7 from J, leaving 10 bases between them. CDR3 region: CSVVTGGGYTF. CDR3 nucleotide sequence: TGCAGCGTTGTTACAGGCGGTGGCTACACCTTC.

This chain connects TRBV7-6 to TRBJ1-5, with 8 bases matching TRBD1. Germline assignment: CDR1 SGHVS and CDR2 FNYEAQ. The J segment lost 6 bases and the V segment lost 4 bases, leaving 5 bases of the junction unmatched. This CDR3 comprises 14 residues. The CDR3 here is CASSSDRDFQPQHF. The CDR3 nucleotides read TGTGCCAGCAGCTCGGACAGGGATTTTCAGCCCCAGCATTTT.

With respect to this clone: No conserved phenylalanine or tryptophan ends this CDR3, so it is likely a read error. The DNA is omitted, as the CDR3 cannot be located on it reliably, and the CDR3 follows TCRdb's listing. The chain combines TRBV2 with TRBJ1-4; the table's D call TRBD1 went unverified against the DNA. The CDR3 is 14 amino acids long, termini counted. Germline V gives CDR1 SNHLY, CDR2 FYNNEI. This chain's CDR3 is CASSEGGRGPTKGL.

The V and J genes are TRBV2 and TRBJ2-4; 11 nucleotides line up with TRBD1. The CDR3 contains 15 residues. V shed 6 bases and J 8 bases; nucleotides not matched to a gene: 9. The germline V gene has CDR1 SNHLY and CDR2 FYNNEI. The CDR3: CASREGTGGIDIQYF. The CDR3 nucleotides read TGTGCCAGCAGGGAGGGGACAGGGGGAATCGACATTCAGTACTTC.

V gene TRBV6-4 combines with J gene TRBJ1-4, with 8 bases matching TRBD1. The CDR3 spans 13 residues. CDR1 and CDR2 (germline): MRHNA, SNTAGT. V lost 3 bases, J lost 8 bases, and 2 bases stayed unmatched. The CDR3 region is CASSEQGGEKLFF. For the CDR3, the DNA is TGTGCCAGCAGTGAACAGGGGGGCGAAAAACTGTTTTTT.

The chain uses TRBV6-6 and TRBJ2-3; D gene unclear. Germline lookup yields CDR1 MNHNY and CDR2 SVGAGI (reference sequence). The ends were cut back, 0 bases at V and 9 bases at J, with 16 bases in the middle. This CDR3 is 15 amino acids long. CDR3 DNA sequence: TGTGCCAGCAGTTACTCGACCCCCGGCACAAGGACGCAGTATTTT. Residues: CASSYSTPGTRTQYF.

The chain uses TRBV6-1 and TRBJ1-5; 7 bases map to TRBD1. The germline CDR1 and CDR2 sequences are MNHNS and SASEGT. This CDR3 has 13 residues. J gave up 7 bases and V 4 bases, and 4 bases lay outside the gene matches. The CDR3 protein is CASSGQGRQPQHF. The CDR3 DNA is TGTGCCAGCAGTGGACAGGGTCGCCAGCCCCAGCATTTT.

This clone has a handful of counts. This chain uses TRBV7-2 with TRBJ1-2; D remains ambiguous. V lost 6 bases and J lost 2, with 7 bases in between. This CDR3 has 12 residues. CDR1 and CDR2 from the germline V gene are SGHTA and FQGNSA. CDR3 nucleotide sequence: TGTGCCAGCAGGAGGGCGAACTATGGCTACACCTTC. Its translation is CASRRANYGYTF. The full variable domain, completed using reference TRBV7-2 and TRBJ1-2, is GAGVSQSPSNKVTEKGKDVELRCDPISGHTALYWYRQSLGQGLEFLIYFQGNSAPDKSGLPSDRFSAERTGGSVSTLTIQRTQQEDSAVYLCASRRANYGYTFGSGTRLTVV.

The rearrangement uses TRBV25-1 and TRBJ2-1; the D gene is possibly TRBD2 (5 bases). Looked up from germline, CDR1 is MGHDK and CDR2 is SYGVNS. CDR3 length: 12 residues. V dropped 4 bases and J dropped 8 bases, with 9 bases sitting between them. The CDR3 region has the DNA TGTGCCAGCAGTGTAGGAGGTCATGAGCAGTTCTTC. Protein: CASSVGGHEQFF.

The chain uses TRBV7-9 and TRBJ2-2; unclear D gene. This CDR3 comprises 12 residues. The germline V gene has CDR1 SEHNR and CDR2 FQNEAQ (reference sequence). Between the trimmed V and J ends, which lost 7 bases and 8 bases, there was a span of 11 bases. In DNA form, the CDR3 reads TGTGCCAGCACCTTCTCCAGGGGGGAGCTGTTTTTT. Protein sequence: CASTFSRGELFF.

V gene TRBV30 combines with J gene TRBJ1-2, with 9 bases lining up with TRBD1. The CDR3 extends over 13 amino acids. V gave up 3 bases and J gave up 8 bases; unmatched junction bases: 7. The germline V gene encodes CDR1 GTSNPN and CDR2 SVGIG (reference sequence). For the CDR3, the DNA is TGTGCCTGGAGGTTACAGGGGGCTTGGGGCTACACCTTC. Translated, it gives CAWRLQGAWGYTF.

This rearrangement joins TRBV6-5 to TRBJ1-4; D not certain. The V end was cut by 2 bases, the J end by 4 bases, with 11 bases between. CDR3 size: 15 residues. Germline CDR1 reads MNHEY; CDR2 reads SVGAGI. The CDR3 nucleotides are TGTGCCAGCAGTTACACAGCTCCTTATAATGAAAAACTGTTTTTT. Amino acids: CASSYTAPYNEKLFF.

The gene calls are TRBV6-5 and TRBJ2-3, with 9 nucleotides matching TRBD2. Germline V lookup: CDR1 MNHEY, CDR2 SVGAGI. The V segment lost 8 bases and the J segment 2 bases; nucleotides outside the gene matches: 5. This CDR3 comprises 14 residues. In DNA, the CDR3 is TGTGCCAGCGGGCGGGGGGGCGACACAGATACGCAGTATTTT. Its translation: CASGRGGDTDTQYF.